A single sample gave rise to the 19 T cell receptor beta chains below, sequenced in a study of CD8 T cells in Susac syndrome. Reverse transcription of 0.5 to 1 ug RNA was performed with random hexamers. TCRdb used MiXCR to reprocess the immunoSEQ multiplex PCR reads, holding one entry per CDR3 protein. The table records tens of thousands of distinct CDR3 sequences, 93% of them present only once. Sequences were obtained from CD8+ T cells from PBMCs. These receptors all stem from a human donor with multiple sclerosis.

This sequence joins TRBV19 and TRBJ2-6, with D perhaps matching TRBD1 (5 bases). Trimming removed 8 bases at V and 0 bases at J, with 8 bases between. Germline-derived CDR1 and CDR2 are LNHDA and SQIVND (reference sequence). This CDR3 spans 14 amino acids. The CDR3 here is CASRQLSGANVLTF. DNA of the CDR3: TGTGCCAGTCGACAGCTCTCTGGGGCCAACGTCCTGACTTTC.

The chain combines TRBV11-2 with TRBJ2-6, with D perhaps matching TRBD1 (5 bases). CDR1 and CDR2 from the germline V gene are SGHAT and FQNNGV. This CDR3 has 18 amino acids. Between the trimmed V and J ends, which lost 6 bases and 0 bases, there was a span of 18 bases. DNA of the CDR3: TGTGCCAGCAGTCCCGGAACAGGTTCCTACTCTGGGGCCAACGTCCTGACTTTC. Translating it yields CASSPGTGSYSGANVLTF.

This sequence joins TRBV6-4 and TRBJ2-3; 11 bases map to TRBD2. Germline lookup yields CDR1 MRHNA and CDR2 SNTAGT. There are 16 residues in the CDR3. V dropped 0 bases and J dropped 6; count of bases not matched to a gene: 5. The CDR3 region is CASSDSSSGGSDTQYF. CDR3 in DNA: TGTGCCAGCAGTGACTCCTCTAGCGGGGGGTCCGATACGCAGTATTTT.

This clonotype was seen a single time. V gene TRBV9 combines with J gene TRBJ2-1, with D tentatively TRBD1 or TRBD2 (6 bases each). This CDR3 is built from 15 residues. Germline CDR1 is SGDLS and CDR2 is YYNGEE. Trimming removed 2 bases at V and 6 bases at J, with 15 bases between. The CDR3 sequence is CASSVDWGASNEQFF. CDR3 in DNA: TGTGCCAGCAGCGTCGATTGGGGGGCAAGCAATGAGCAGTTCTTC.

The chain is built from TRBV20-1 and TRBJ1-1; D call uncertain. The CDR3 covers 12 residues. V gave up 2 bases and J gave up 1 base, with 5 bases separating them. Germline V lookup: CDR1 DFQATT, CDR2 SNEGSKA (reference sequence). CDR3 protein: CSARRQNTEAFF. The CDR3 DNA sequence: TGCAGTGCTAGAAGGCAGAACACTGAAGCTTTCTTT.

J is TRBJ2-7 and V is TRBV7-9; perhaps TRBD1 as D (5 bases). Germline CDR1 reads SEHNR; CDR2 reads FQNEAQ (reference sequence). The ends were cut back, 1 base at V and 3 bases at J, with 10 bases in the middle. The CDR3 has 14 residues. The CDR3 is CASSLDRLVYEQYF. The CDR3 DNA is TGTGCCAGCAGCTTAGACAGGCTGGTCTACGAGCAGTACTTC.

This sequence joins TRBV5-6 and TRBJ2-1; D possibly matches TRBD1 or TRBD2 (6 bases each). Trimming removed 5 bases from V and 7 bases from J, with 16 bases in between. This CDR3 spans 14 amino acids. Germline values: CDR1 SGHDT, CDR2 YYEEEE. CDR3 in amino acids: CASSFEGGRNEQFF. DNA for the CDR3: TGTGCCAGCAGTTTTGAAGGGGGGAGGAATGAGCAGTTCTTC.

The V call is TRBV7-3, the J call TRBJ2-6, with no clear D. The V gene's germline CDR1 is SGHTA and CDR2 FQGTGA. This CDR3 comprises 15 residues. Trimming took off 0 bases at V and 3 bases at J, with 6 bases between the two ends. The CDR3 DNA reads TGTGCCAGCAGCTTAACTCAAGGTGGGGCCAACGTCCTGACTTTC. This gives the protein CASSLTQGGANVLTF.

The rearrangement links TRBV7-2 to TRBJ1-3; tentative D call: TRBD1 (6 bases). The germline CDR1 and CDR2 sequences are SGHTA and FQGNSA. V gave up 5 bases and J gave up 3 bases, with 14 bases separating them. This CDR3 is 15 amino acids long. The CDR3 reads CASSDPGQFGNTIYF. The CDR3 nucleotides are TGTGCCAGCAGCGATCCCGGACAGTTTGGAAACACCATATATTTT.

This rearrangement joins TRBV3-1 to TRBJ2-3; D is perhaps TRBD1 or TRBD2 (5 bases each). This CDR3 comprises 13 residues. Looked up from germline, CDR1 is LGHDT and CDR2 is YNNKEL (reference sequence). Trimming pared 8 bases from V and 6 bases from J, leaving 15 bases between. The CDR3 region is CASLGPGRDTQYF. CDR3 nucleotide sequence: TGTGCCAGCCTCGGGCCGGGACGGGATACGCAGTATTTT.

This clonotype was seen once. The chain is built from TRBV28 and TRBJ2-7, with D unresolved. This CDR3 spans 12 amino acids. Germline CDR1 reads MDHEN; CDR2 reads SYDVKM. V lost 6 bases to trimming and J lost 5 bases, with 11 bases between them. This CDR3 is CASSLVNDEQYF. The DNA of the CDR3 is TGTGCCAGCAGCTTAGTGAACGACGAGCAGTACTTC.

This rearrangement joins TRBV29-1 to TRBJ1-2; maybe TRBD1 (6 bases). The CDR3 covers 12 residues. Germline CDR1 reads SQVTM; CDR2 reads ANQGSEA. Deletions cut 3 bases from V and 7 bases from J, with 12 bases between. Here the CDR3 reads CSVESGDGGYTF. DNA of the CDR3: TGCAGCGTTGAGTCAGGGGATGGTGGCTACACCTTC.

The chain has TRBV6-2 or TRBV6-3 and TRBJ1-2, with a tentative D call TRBD1 (6 bases). From germline, CDR1 is MNHEY and CDR2 SVGEGT. V shed 4 bases and J shed 5 bases, with 11 bases lying between them. The CDR3 covers 13 residues. CDR3 sequence: CASSSDSVYGYTF. Here the CDR3 DNA reads TGTGCCAGCAGTTCGGACAGTGTATATGGCTACACCTTC.

The chain combines TRBV6-2 or TRBV6-3 with TRBJ2-7; D unresolved. This CDR3 is 11 amino acids long. With 3 bases removed from V and 4 bases from J, the gap between germline ends came to 4 bases. The germline gives CDR1 MNHEY, CDR2 SVGEGT. CDR3 DNA sequence: TGTGCCAGCAGTTATTTTTACGAGCAGTACTTC. This gives the protein CASSYFYEQYF.

The chain combines TRBV5-1 with TRBJ1-4; D is possibly TRBD1 (5 bases). The V gene lost 0 bases and the J gene lost 7 bases, with 22 bases spanning the gap. The CDR3 is 18 residues long. Per the germline V gene, CDR1 is SGHRS and CDR2 is YFSETQ. The CDR3 nucleotides are TGCGCCAGCAGCTTGGCCCAGTTGGCGGGGCTGTGGAGTGAAAAACTGTTTTTT. It is translated as CASSLAQLAGLWSEKLFF.

The gene calls are TRBV20-1 and TRBJ1-1; D not resolved. The germline gives CDR1 DFQATT, CDR2 SNEGSKA (reference sequence). The CDR3 consists of 11 residues. V was cut by 5 bases and J by 6 bases, with 10 bases left in between. CDR3 DNA: TGCAGTGCTTACCGGGAACCTGAAGCTTTCTTT. As protein: CSAYREPEAFF.

The rearrangement joins TRBV11-2 to TRBJ2-3; D unresolved. The CDR3 extends over 12 amino acids. CDR1 and CDR2 (germline): SGHAT, FQNNGV. Trimming removed 3 bases at V and 3 bases at J, with 4 bases between. DNA for the CDR3: TGTGCCAGCAGCTTCCCGACAGATACGCAGTATTTT. It codes for CASSFPTDTQYF.

As to this clonotype: Because the CDR3's place on the DNA is in doubt, the DNA is left out and the CDR3 is given as listed by TCRdb. This chain uses TRBV3-1 with TRBJ1-3; the DNA was not compared with TRBD1, the D call given in the table. 15 amino acids form the CDR3, both terminal residues included. The germline gives CDR1 LGHDT, CDR2 YNNKEL (reference sequence). The CDR3 region is CAREGRGRLETPYIF.

The chain is built from TRBV30 and TRBJ1-3; D gene uncertain. The V gene lost 6 bases and the J gene lost 0 bases, with 12 bases spanning the gap. The CDR3 totals 14 residues. Germline V lookup: CDR1 GTSNPN, CDR2 SVGIG (reference sequence). Written as DNA, the CDR3 is TGTGCCTGCCAAACGGCGGTCTCTGGAAACACCATATATTTT. This encodes CACQTAVSGNTIYF.